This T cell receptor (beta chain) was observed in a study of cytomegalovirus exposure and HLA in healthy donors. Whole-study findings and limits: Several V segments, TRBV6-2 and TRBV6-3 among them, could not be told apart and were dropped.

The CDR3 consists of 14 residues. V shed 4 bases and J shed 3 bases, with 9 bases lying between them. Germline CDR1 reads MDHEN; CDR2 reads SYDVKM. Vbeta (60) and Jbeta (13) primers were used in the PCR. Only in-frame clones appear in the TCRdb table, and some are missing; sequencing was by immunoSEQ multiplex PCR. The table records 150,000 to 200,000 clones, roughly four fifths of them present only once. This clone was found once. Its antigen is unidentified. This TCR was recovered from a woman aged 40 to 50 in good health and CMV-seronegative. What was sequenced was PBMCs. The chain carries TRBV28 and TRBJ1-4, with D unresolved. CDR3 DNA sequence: TGTGCCAGCAGTTCCGTCGGGGCTAATGAAAAACTGTTTTTT. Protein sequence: CASSSVGANEKLFF.